Listed below are T cell receptor beta chains from one sample, sequenced in a study of molecular identifiers for immune sequencing clone quantification. TCRdb processed the PCR reads anew with MiXCR; each CDR3 protein has one entry. The sample has around 460,000 distinct CDR3 sequences; 25% are singletons. The sample was naive CD8+ T cells from blood, with Jurkat cell RNA spiked in. These receptors came from a human donor in good health. Some libraries in this study had Jurkat cell RNA spiked in. Each CDR3 is given with its conserved first and last residue. The D gene is left open where the match is weak. Expanded clones are given a class, and other clones once, few, many or no size at all.

V: TRBV12-3/TRBV12-4; size: few; D: NA; J: TRBJ1-5; DNA: TGTGCCAGCAGTTCCCCGAATTTGGAGCCCCAGCATTTT; CDR3: CASSSPNLEPQHF
V: TRBV6-2/TRBV6-3; size: few; D: NA; J: TRBJ2-1; DNA: TGTGCCAGCAGTTACTCGATTTCACTCCTAAACAATGAGCAGTTCTTC; CDR3: CASSYSISLLNNEQFF
V: TRBV7-9; size: few; D: TRBD1; J: TRBJ2-7; DNA: TGTGCCAGCAGGGACTCGACAGGGGTTGAGCAGTACTTC; CDR3: CASRDSTGVEQYF
V: TRBV28; size: NA; D: NA; J: TRBJ2-2; DNA: TGTGCCAGCAGTGGCTCCTCCAACTGGGGGGCGTACACCGGGGAGCTGTTTTTT; CDR3: CASSGSSNWGAYTGELFF
V: TRBV13; size: NA; D: NA; J: TRBJ2-1; DNA: TGTGCCAGCAGCTCTACGTCTAGACTAGACAATGAGCAGTTCTTC; CDR3: CASSSTSRLDNEQFF
V: TRBV20-1; size: NA; D: NA; J: TRBJ2-5; DNA: TGCAGTGCTAGAACCAGCGGAGGATACGTCCAGTACTTC; CDR3: CSARTSGGYVQYF
V: TRBV6-2/TRBV6-3; size: NA; D: NA; J: TRBJ2-5; DNA: TGTGCCAGCAGTTACTCCTTAGTCCAGGCCCAGTACTTC; CDR3: CASSYSLVQAQYF
V: TRBV6-5; size: NA; D: NA; J: TRBJ2-7; DNA: TGTGCCAGCAGTTACAACCGGGACGCCGAGCAGTACTTC; CDR3: CASSYNRDAEQYF
V: TRBV30; size: many; D: TRBD2; J: TRBJ2-7; DNA: TGTGCCTGGGGCCGGGGGACTAACTCCTACGAGCAGTACTTC; CDR3: CAWGRGTNSYEQYF
V: TRBV7-9; size: few; D: NA; J: TRBJ2-7; DNA: TGTGCCAGCAGCGAGACGACCCCGATGAGGCAGTACTTC; CDR3: CASSETTPMRQYF
V: TRBV12-3/TRBV12-4; size: NA; D: TRBD2; J: TRBJ2-1; DNA: TGTGCCAGCAGCTCTCAAGCGGGGGGGTCGAGGTATGATGAGCAGTTCTTC; CDR3: CASSSQAGGSRYDEQFF
V: TRBV20-1; size: few; D: NA; J: TRBJ1-2; DNA: TGCAGTGTCCTACCTACGGGGGCCGCCAATGGCTACACCTTC; CDR3: CSVLPTGAANGYTF
V: TRBV4-1; size: NA; D: TRBD2; J: TRBJ2-3; DNA: TGCGCCAGCAGCCTCCGGACTAGCGGGGACACAGATACGCAGTATTTT; CDR3: CASSLRTSGDTDTQYF
V: TRBV7-9; size: many; D: NA; J: TRBJ2-3; DNA: TGTGCCAGCAGCCCGCCTCTACAGGGAATAGTCACAGATACGCAGTATTTT; CDR3: CASSPPLQGIVTDTQYF
V: TRBV28; size: NA; D: NA; J: TRBJ2-7; DNA: TGTGCCAGCAGTCCGATCAGTCACGAGCAGTACTTC; CDR3: CASSPISHEQYF
V: TRBV24-1; size: many; D: NA; J: TRBJ1-5; DNA: TGTGCCACCAGTCCCAGCCAGAATCAGCCCCAGCATTTT; CDR3: CATSPSQNQPQHF
V: TRBV28; size: many; D: TRBD2; J: TRBJ2-1; DNA: TGTGCCAGCAGGGCCCGTGGGACTAGCTATGAGCAGTTCTTC; CDR3: CASRARGTSYEQFF
V: TRBV6-5; size: few; D: TRBD1; J: TRBJ2-5; DNA: TGTGCCAGCTCTCGGACAGGCCGGACGTCCCAGTACTTC; CDR3: CASSRTGRTSQYF
V: TRBV27; size: few; D: NA; J: TRBJ2-6; DNA: TGTGCCAGCAGCTCGTTTATACCAGGCGTCGGAGCCAACGTCCTGACTTTC; CDR3: CASSSFIPGVGANVLTF
V: TRBV9; size: few; D: TRBD1; J: TRBJ2-7; DNA: TGTGCCAGCAGCGTAGAGGAGACAGGGGGAGGCGAGCAGTACTTC; CDR3: CASSVEETGGGEQYF
V: TRBV27; size: NA; D: NA; J: TRBJ2-3; DNA: TGTGCCAGCAGTTTATCAGGGCCAGAACCTAGCACAGATACGCAGTATTTT; CDR3: CASSLSGPEPSTDTQYF
V: TRBV29-1; size: many; D: NA; J: TRBJ2-3; DNA: TGCAGCGTTGAAGAGGTGAGCGTAGATACGCAGTATTTT; CDR3: CSVEEVSVDTQYF
V: TRBV12-3/TRBV12-4; size: many; D: NA; J: TRBJ1-1; DNA: TGTGCCAGCAGTGTTGGGGGGGCTGAAGCTTTCTTT; CDR3: CASSVGGAEAFF
V: TRBV5-6; size: NA; D: NA; J: TRBJ2-7; DNA: TGTGCCAGCAGCTTGTATGCGGGATACAATGAGCAGTACTTC; CDR3: CASSLYAGYNEQYF
V: TRBV7-9; size: few; D: NA; J: TRBJ2-7; DNA: TGTGCCAGCAGCTTAGAGGCGGGCGGGCCTAGCTCCTACGAGCAGTACTTC; CDR3: CASSLEAGGPSSYEQYF
V: TRBV5-6; size: many; D: NA; J: TRBJ1-1; DNA: TGTGCCAGCAGCTCCGGACAGCAAATCAACACTGAAGCTTTCTTT; CDR3: CASSSGQQINTEAFF
V: TRBV13; size: NA; D: TRBD1; J: TRBJ2-7; DNA: TGTGCCAGCAGCCCACGACAGGGGTCAACTAACGAGCAGTACTTC; CDR3: CASSPRQGSTNEQYF
V: TRBV2; size: few; D: NA; J: TRBJ1-5; DNA: TGTGCCAGCAGTGAAGAGGGCCCCAACAATCAGCCCCAGCATTTT; CDR3: CASSEEGPNNQPQHF
V: TRBV25-1; size: few; D: NA; J: TRBJ2-5; DNA: TGTGCCAGCAGTGTTCCCTCGGGGGCCGGAGAGACCCAGTACTTC; CDR3: CASSVPSGAGETQYF
V: TRBV30; size: many; D: NA; J: TRBJ1-1; DNA: TGTGCCATGGACCCTAAGGGAACTGAAGCTTTCTTT; CDR3: CAMDPKGTEAFF
V: TRBV11-2; size: many; D: NA; J: TRBJ2-7; DNA: TGTGCCAGCAGCTTAGGCGCGGGGTGGGAGCAGTACTTC; CDR3: CASSLGAGWEQYF
V: TRBV24-1; size: NA; D: TRBD1; J: TRBJ2-2; DNA: TGTGCCACCAGTGATCTCACATGGACAGGGAACACCGGGGAGCTGTTTTTT; CDR3: CATSDLTWTGNTGELFF